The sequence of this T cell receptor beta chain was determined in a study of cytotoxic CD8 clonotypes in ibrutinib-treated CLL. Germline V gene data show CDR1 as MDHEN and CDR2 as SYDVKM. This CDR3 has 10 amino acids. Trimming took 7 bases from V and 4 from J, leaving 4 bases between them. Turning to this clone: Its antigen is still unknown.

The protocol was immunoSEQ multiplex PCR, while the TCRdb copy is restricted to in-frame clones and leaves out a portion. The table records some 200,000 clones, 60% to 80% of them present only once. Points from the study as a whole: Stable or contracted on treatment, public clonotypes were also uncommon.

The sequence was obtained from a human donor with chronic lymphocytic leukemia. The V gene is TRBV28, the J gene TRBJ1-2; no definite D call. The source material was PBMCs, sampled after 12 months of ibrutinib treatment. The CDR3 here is CASNLYGYTF. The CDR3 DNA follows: TGTGCCAGCAATCTCTATGGCTACACCTTC.